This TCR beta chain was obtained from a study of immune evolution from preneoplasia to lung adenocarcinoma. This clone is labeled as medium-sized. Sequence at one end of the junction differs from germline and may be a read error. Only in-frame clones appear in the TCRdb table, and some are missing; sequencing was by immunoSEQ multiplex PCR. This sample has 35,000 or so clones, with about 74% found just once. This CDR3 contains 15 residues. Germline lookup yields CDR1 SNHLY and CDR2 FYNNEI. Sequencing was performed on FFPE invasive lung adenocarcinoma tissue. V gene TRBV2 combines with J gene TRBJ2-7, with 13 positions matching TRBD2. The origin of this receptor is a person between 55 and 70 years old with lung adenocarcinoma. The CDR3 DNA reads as TGTGCCAGCAGAGAAGGGACTAGCGGGGCCTACGAGCAGTACTTC. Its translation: CASREGTSGAYEQYF.